The clone carrying this T cell receptor (beta chain) was counted between two and nine times. Per germline, CDR1 SGHTA and CDR2 FQGNSA. CDR3 length: 13 amino acids. The V segment lost 3 bases and the J segment 6 bases; nucleotides outside the gene matches: 4. The sample originates from a study of cytomegalovirus exposure and HLA in healthy donors. Use of 60 Vbeta and 13 Jbeta primers characterized the PCR. TCRdb's table, derived via immunoSEQ multiplex PCR, lists solely in-frame clones and lacks some. Among 150,000 or so clones, under 80% were seen once, and the ten largest hold around 4.1%. Source material: PBMCs. The chain joins TRBV7-2 to TRBJ1-2, with 7 bases lining up with TRBD1. The sequence was obtained from a young man in good health and CMV-seropositive. The DNA for the CDR3 is TGTGCCAGCAGCTTCAACAGGGGAGATGGCTACACCTTC. This translates into CASSFNRGDGYTF.